This T cell receptor (beta chain) was profiled in a study of cytomegalovirus exposure and HLA in healthy donors. The study, taken as a whole, reports: An analysis that was carried out later associated 16,951 TCR beta sequences with HLA alleles at 0.05 false discovery rate.

CDR3 length equals 15 residues. Germline V gene lookup returns CDR1 GTSNPN and CDR2 SVGIG (reference sequence). V was clipped by 3 bases and J by 0 bases, with 11 bases between them. Concerning this clone itself: Its antigen remains unknown.

Both 60 Vbeta primers and 13 Jbeta primers went into the PCR. The data were produced by immunoSEQ multiplex PCR, yet TCRdb's version contains in-frame clones alone and is incomplete. The sample lists some 130,000 clones, 55% to 80% seen once, with under 2.5% in the top ten. Specimen: PBMCs. This rearrangement joins TRBV30 to TRBJ1-4; no firm D call. The clonotype originates from a woman in her thirties or forties in good health and CMV-seronegative. The CDR3 region has the DNA TGTGCCTGGAGGGTCTACAGCACAACTAATGAAAAACTGTTTTTT. This translates into CAWRVYSTTNEKLFF. The variable domain in full, with the rest retrieved from reference TRBV30 and TRBJ1-4, is SQTIHQWPATLVQPVGSPLSLECTVEGTSNPNLYWYRQAAGRGLQLLFYSVGIGQISSEVPQNLSASRPQDRQFILSSKKLLLSDSGFYLCAWRVYSTTNEKLFFGSGTQLSVL.